The 13 T cell receptor beta chains below all came from one sample that was sequenced in a study of cytomegalovirus exposure and HLA in healthy donors. The PCR ran on 60 Vbeta and 13 Jbeta primers. Method: immunoSEQ multiplex PCR; TCRdb's copy keeps in-frame clones and lacks some. The sample holds approximately 120,000 clones, about 10% seen once. The source material was PBMCs. These receptors were taken from a woman between 18 and 29 years old in good health and CMV-seropositive.

The chain joins TRBV19 to TRBJ1-1, with a tentative D call TRBD1 (6 bases). The V gene lost 7 bases and the J gene lost 1 base, with 13 bases spanning the gap. The germline V gene encodes CDR1 LNHDA and CDR2 SQIVND (reference sequence). The CDR3 loop spans 14 amino acids. The CDR3 coding sequence is TGTGCCAGTATCTTTGGGGGGGCGAACACTGAAGCTTTCTTT. Its translation is CASIFGGANTEAFF.

The V call is TRBV5-4, the J call TRBJ1-2, with 10 bases fitting TRBD1. This CDR3 comprises 15 residues. V was pared by 3 bases and J by 4 bases, with 6 bases of the junction left unmatched. Germline V lookup: CDR1 SGHNT, CDR2 YYREEE (reference sequence). CDR3 nucleotides: TGTGCCAGCAGCTATGGGACAGGGGAGGCCTATGGCTACACCTTC. Its translation: CASSYGTGEAYGYTF.

Only a few counts were recorded for this clone. This rearrangement joins TRBV30 to TRBJ2-5; weak D call: TRBD1 (5 bases). The DNA end lines up better with TRBJ2-7; the J call may be wrong. Germline loops: CDR1 GTSNPN, CDR2 SVGIG (reference sequence). The CDR3 has 14 amino acids. The CDR3 region has the DNA TGTGCCTGGAGTCCAGGGTCTGGGGTCTACGAGCAGTACTTC. It codes for CAWSPGSGVYEQYF.

The chain couples TRBV7-9 to TRBJ2-7; 7 nucleotides line up with TRBD1. This CDR3 is 16 amino acids long. Germline V gene lookup returns CDR1 SEHNR and CDR2 FQNEAQ (reference sequence). Trimming cost V 4 bases and J 0 bases; bases outside gene matches: 9. CDR3 protein: CASSSSDRVFSYEQYF. CDR3 nucleotides: TGTGCCAGCAGCTCTTCCGACAGGGTTTTCTCCTACGAGCAGTACTTC.

This clone was counted only a few times. The rearrangement uses TRBV5-1 and TRBJ1-2; TRBD1 matches at 10 bases. J gave up 6 bases and V 6 bases, and 17 bases lay outside the gene matches. Germline V CDR1 and CDR2: SGHRS, YFSETQ. CDR3 size: 17 residues. In DNA, the CDR3 is TGCGCCAGCACCTCAATCCCCGGCGGACAGGGGGTTAATGGCTACACCTTC. Amino acid sequence: CASTSIPGGQGVNGYTF.

This clone was counted between two and nine times. This chain connects TRBV7-9 to TRBJ2-7; no clear D. Germline assignment: CDR1 SEHNR and CDR2 FQNEAQ (reference sequence). CDR3 length: 13 residues. Trimming left V 4 bases short and J 2 bases short, with 9 bases between. In DNA, the CDR3 is TGTGCCAGCAGCTCGCCCCAGACCTACGAGCAGTACTTC. It encodes CASSSPQTYEQYF.

This clone occurred a few times. This rearrangement joins TRBV28 to TRBJ1-4; the match to TRBD1 covers 9 bases. Germline V gives CDR1 MDHEN, CDR2 SYDVKM. The junction had 6 bases not matched to a gene; V was cut back by 4 bases and J by 9 bases. This CDR3 comprises 14 residues. Written as DNA, the CDR3 is TGTGCCAGCAGTTACAGGGGGCGCGATAAAAAACTGTTTTTT. This gives the protein CASSYRGRDKKLFF.

The chain has TRBV4-1 and TRBJ1-2; 11 nucleotides agree with TRBD1. CDR1 MGHRA and CDR2 YSYEKL come from the germline V gene. The CDR3 spans 15 residues. J gave up 7 bases and V 2 bases, and 6 bases lay outside the gene matches. The CDR3 sequence: CASSQLDRGRFGYTF. The CDR3 coding sequence is TGCGCCAGCAGCCAACTGGACAGGGGGCGTTTTGGCTACACCTTC.

This clone has just a few counts. The chain links TRBV7-9 to TRBJ1-3; TRBD1 is a possible D gene (5 bases). The CDR3 loop spans 16 amino acids. The germline gives CDR1 SEHNR, CDR2 FQNEAQ (reference sequence). Trimming left V 1 base short and J 2 bases short, with 12 bases between. The CDR3 DNA follows: TGTGCCAGCAGCTTAGTTTTACCAGGGCCTGGAAACACCATATATTTT. Translated: CASSLVLPGPGNTIYF.

The chain couples TRBV6-1 to TRBJ1-5, with TRBD1 as a possible D gene (5 bases). The germline CDR1 and CDR2 sequences are MNHNS and SASEGT. The CDR3 has 15 residues. V lost 0 bases, J lost 1 base, and 7 bases lay in between. The CDR3 loop reads CASSEAPGSNQPQHF. The CDR3 nucleotides read TGTGCCAGCAGTGAAGCACCAGGGAGCAATCAGCCCCAGCATTTT.

The genes are TRBV28 and TRBJ1-2; no clear D. Germline V gene sequence: CDR1 MDHEN, CDR2 SYDVKM. Between the trimmed V and J ends, which lost 11 bases and 3 bases, there was a span of 13 bases. This CDR3 has 12 amino acids. CDR3 protein: CALGRRDYGYTF. Here the CDR3 DNA reads TGTGCCCTTGGGCGGCGGGACTATGGCTACACCTTC.

The chain links TRBV6-1 to TRBJ2-1; 8 bases are shared with TRBD2. The ends lost 2 bases at V and 9 bases at J; junction bases unmatched: 18. The CDR3 extends over 18 amino acids. CDR1 is MNHNS, CDR2 SASEGT, per germline. CDR3: CASSEQSMWGLVSSEQFF. For the CDR3, the DNA is TGTGCCAGCAGTGAACAATCAATGTGGGGACTAGTATCTTCTGAGCAGTTCTTC.

The chain combines TRBV6-5 with TRBJ2-1; 10 bases map to TRBD1. Germline CDR1 reads MNHEY; CDR2 reads SVGAGI. The length of the CDR3 is 16 residues. V trimming: 2 bases; J trimming: 8 bases; junction bases outside the gene matches: 9. Here the CDR3 reads CASSYTTRQGAYEQFF. CDR3 coding DNA: TGTGCCAGCAGTTACACCACCCGACAGGGGGCGTATGAGCAGTTCTTC.